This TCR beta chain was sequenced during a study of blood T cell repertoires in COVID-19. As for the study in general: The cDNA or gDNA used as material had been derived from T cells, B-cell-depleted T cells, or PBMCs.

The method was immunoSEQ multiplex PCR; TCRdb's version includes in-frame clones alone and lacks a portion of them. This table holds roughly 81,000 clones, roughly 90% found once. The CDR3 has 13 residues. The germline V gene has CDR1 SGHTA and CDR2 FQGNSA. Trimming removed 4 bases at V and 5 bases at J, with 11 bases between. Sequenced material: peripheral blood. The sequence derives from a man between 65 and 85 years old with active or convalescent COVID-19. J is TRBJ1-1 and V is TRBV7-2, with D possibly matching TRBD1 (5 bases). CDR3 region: CASSSWRGTEAFF. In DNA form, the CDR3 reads TGTGCCAGCAGCTCATGGCGGGGGACTGAAGCTTTCTTT.